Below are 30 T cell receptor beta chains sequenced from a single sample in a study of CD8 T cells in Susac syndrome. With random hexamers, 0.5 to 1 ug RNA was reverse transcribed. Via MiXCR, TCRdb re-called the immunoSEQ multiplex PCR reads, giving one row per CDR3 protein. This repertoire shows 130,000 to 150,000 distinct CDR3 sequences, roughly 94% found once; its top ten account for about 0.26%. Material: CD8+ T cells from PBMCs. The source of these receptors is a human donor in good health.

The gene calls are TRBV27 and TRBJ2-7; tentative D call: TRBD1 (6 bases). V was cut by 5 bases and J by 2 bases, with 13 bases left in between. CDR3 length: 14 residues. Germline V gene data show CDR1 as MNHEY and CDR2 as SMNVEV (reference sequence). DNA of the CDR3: TGTGCCAGCAGTCCCCGGGACACCGCCTACGAGCAGTACTTC. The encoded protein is CASSPRDTAYEQYF.

DNA for the CDR3: TGTGCCAGCAGCGGTACGTCCTCTAACTATGGCTACACCTTC. Its translation: CASSGTSSNYGYTF. The chain has TRBV9 and TRBJ1-2, with D uncertain. The CDR3 consists of 14 residues. From germline, CDR1 is SGDLS and CDR2 YYNGEE. The V gene lost 3 bases and the J gene lost 0 bases, with 9 bases spanning the gap.

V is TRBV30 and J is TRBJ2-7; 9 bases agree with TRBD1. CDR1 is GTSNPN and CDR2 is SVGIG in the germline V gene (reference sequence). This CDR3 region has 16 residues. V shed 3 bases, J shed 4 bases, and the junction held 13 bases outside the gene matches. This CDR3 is CAWSILGTGIGYEQYF. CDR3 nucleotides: TGTGCCTGGAGCATATTGGGGACAGGGATAGGTTACGAGCAGTACTTC.

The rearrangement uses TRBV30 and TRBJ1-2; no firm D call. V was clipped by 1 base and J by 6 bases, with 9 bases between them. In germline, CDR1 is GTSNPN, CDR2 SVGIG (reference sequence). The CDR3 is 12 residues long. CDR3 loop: CAWSGGNDGYTF. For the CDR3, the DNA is TGTGCCTGGAGTGGGGGAAATGATGGCTACACCTTC.

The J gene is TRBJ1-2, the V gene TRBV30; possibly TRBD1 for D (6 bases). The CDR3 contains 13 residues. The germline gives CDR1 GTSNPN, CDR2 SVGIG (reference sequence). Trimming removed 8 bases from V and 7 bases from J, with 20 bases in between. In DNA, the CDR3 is TGTGCCCTGGAGTTCTACAGGGCGCGTGGCTACACCTTC. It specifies CALEFYRARGYTF.

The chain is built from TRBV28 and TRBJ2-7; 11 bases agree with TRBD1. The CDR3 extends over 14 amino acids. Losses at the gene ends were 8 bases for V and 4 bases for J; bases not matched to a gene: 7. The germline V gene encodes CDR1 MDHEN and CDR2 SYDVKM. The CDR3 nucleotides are TGTGCCAGCGCCACCGGGACAGGGGGTTACGAGCAGTACTTC. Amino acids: CASATGTGGYEQYF. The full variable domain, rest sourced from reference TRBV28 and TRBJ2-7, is DVKVTQSSRYLVKRTGEKVFLECVQDMDHENMFWYRQDPGLGLRLIYFSYDVKMKEKGDIPEGYSVSREKKERFSLILESASTNQTSMYLCASATGTGGYEQYFGPGTRLTVT.

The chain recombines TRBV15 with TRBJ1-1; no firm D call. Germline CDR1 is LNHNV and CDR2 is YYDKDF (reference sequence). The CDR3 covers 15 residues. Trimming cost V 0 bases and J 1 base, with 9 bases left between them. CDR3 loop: CATSRDSGGNTEAFF. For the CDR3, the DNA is TGTGCCACCAGCAGAGATTCAGGTGGGAACACTGAAGCTTTCTTT.

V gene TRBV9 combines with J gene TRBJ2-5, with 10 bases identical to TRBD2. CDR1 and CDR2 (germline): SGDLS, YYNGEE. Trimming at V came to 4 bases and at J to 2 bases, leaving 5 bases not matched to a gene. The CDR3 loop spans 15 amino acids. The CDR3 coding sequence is TGTGCCAGCAGCCCCGGGACTAGCGTACAAGAGACCCAGTACTTC. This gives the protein CASSPGTSVQETQYF.

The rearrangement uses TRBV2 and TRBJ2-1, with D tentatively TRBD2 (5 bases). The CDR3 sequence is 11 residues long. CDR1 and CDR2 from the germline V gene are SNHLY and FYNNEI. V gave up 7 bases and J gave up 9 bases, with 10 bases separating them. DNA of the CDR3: TGTGCCAGCACAGAGGGCGGTGAGCAGTTCTTC. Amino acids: CASTEGGEQFF.

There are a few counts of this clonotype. CDR3 in DNA: TGTGCCAGCTCCCCAGCGGGTCCGGGCAATCAGCCCCAGCATTTT. Protein product: CASSPAGPGNQPQHF. This chain joins TRBV18 and TRBJ1-5, with no clear D. The CDR3 sequence is 15 residues long. Looked up from germline, CDR1 is KGHSH and CDR2 is LQKENI. Trimming left V 6 bases short and J 2 bases short, with 14 bases between.

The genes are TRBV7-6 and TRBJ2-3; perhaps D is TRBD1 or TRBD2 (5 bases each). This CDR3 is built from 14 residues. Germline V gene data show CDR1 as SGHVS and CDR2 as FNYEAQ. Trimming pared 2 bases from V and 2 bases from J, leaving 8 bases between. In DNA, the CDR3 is TGTGCCAGCAGCTTAATGGGGGACACAGATACGCAGTATTTT. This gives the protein CASSLMGDTDTQYF.

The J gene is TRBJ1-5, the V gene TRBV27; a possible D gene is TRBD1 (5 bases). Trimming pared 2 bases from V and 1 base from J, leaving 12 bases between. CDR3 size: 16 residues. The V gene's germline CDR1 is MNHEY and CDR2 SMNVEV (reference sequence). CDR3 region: CASSLVGRQSNQPQHF. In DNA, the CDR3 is TGTGCCAGCAGTTTAGTGGGGCGACAAAGCAATCAGCCCCAGCATTTT.

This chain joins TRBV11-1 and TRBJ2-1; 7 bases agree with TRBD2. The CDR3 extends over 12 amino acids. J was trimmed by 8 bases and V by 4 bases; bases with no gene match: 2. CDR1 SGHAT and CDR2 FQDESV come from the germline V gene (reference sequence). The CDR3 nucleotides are TGTGCCAGCAGCTCCCTAGCGGATGAGCAGTTCTTC. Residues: CASSSLADEQFF.

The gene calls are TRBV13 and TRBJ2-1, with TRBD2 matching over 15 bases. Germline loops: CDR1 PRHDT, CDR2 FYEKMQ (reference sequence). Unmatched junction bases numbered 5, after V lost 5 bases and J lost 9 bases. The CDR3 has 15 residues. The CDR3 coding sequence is TGTGCCAGCAGCGCAGGGACTAGCGGGGGGCGTGAGCAGTTCTTC. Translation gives CASSAGTSGGREQFF.

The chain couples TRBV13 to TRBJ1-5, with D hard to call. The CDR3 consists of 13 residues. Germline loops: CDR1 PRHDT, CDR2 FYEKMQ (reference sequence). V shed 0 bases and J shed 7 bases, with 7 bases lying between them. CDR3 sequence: CASSLGRSQPQHF. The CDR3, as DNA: TGTGCCAGCAGCTTAGGCCGGAGCCAGCCCCAGCATTTT.

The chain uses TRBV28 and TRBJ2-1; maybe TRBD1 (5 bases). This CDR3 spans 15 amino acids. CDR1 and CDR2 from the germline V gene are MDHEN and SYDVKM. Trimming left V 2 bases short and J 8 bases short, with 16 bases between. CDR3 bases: TGTGCCAGCAGTTTAAAGGGGCCAAGTAACTATGAGCAGTTCTTC. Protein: CASSLKGPSNYEQFF.

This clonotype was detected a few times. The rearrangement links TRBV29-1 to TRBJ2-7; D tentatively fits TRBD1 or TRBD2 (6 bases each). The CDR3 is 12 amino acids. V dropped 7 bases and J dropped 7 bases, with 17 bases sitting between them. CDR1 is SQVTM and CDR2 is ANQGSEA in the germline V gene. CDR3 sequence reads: CSAATGAREQYF. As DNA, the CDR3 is TGCAGCGCCGCTACGGGGGCGAGAGAGCAGTACTTC.

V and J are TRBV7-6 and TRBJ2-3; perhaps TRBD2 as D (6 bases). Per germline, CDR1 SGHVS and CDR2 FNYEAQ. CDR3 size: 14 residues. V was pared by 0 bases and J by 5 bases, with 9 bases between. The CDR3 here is CASSLASGVDTQYF. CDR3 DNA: TGTGCCAGCAGCTTAGCGTCGGGAGTAGATACGCAGTATTTT.

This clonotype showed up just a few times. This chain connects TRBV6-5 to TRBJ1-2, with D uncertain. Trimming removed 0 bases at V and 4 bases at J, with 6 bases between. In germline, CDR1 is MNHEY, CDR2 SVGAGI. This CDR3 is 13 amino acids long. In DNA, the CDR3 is TGTGCCAGCAGTTACTCCGCCGGCTATGGCTACACCTTC. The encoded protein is CASSYSAGYGYTF.

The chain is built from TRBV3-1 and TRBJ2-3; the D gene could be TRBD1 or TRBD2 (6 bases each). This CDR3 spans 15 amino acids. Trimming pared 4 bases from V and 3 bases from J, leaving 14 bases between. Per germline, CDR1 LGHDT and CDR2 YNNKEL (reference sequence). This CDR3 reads CASSLEGGGTDTQYF. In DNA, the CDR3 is TGTGCCAGCAGCCTCGAGGGGGGAGGAACAGATACGCAGTATTTT.

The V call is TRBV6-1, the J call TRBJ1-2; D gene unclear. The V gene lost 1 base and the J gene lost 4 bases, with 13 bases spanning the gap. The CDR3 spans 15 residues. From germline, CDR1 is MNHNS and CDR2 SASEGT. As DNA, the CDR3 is TGTGCCAGCAGTGAAGGACCCCTTTTGGTCTATGGCTACACCTTC. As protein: CASSEGPLLVYGYTF.

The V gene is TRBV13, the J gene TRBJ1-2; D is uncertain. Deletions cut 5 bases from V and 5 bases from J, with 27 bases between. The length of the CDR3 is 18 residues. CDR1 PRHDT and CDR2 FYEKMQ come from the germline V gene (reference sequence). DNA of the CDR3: TGTGCCAGCAGCGCCCTGGGCACAAGGGAGCCCCCGGAGTATGGCTACACCTTC. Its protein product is CASSALGTREPPEYGYTF.

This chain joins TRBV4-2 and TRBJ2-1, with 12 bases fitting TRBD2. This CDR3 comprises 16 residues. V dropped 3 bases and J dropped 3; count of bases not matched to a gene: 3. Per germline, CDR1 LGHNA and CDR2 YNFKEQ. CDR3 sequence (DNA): TGTGCCAGCAGCCATGGACTAGCGGGATACTACAATGAGCAGTTCTTC. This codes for CASSHGLAGYYNEQFF.

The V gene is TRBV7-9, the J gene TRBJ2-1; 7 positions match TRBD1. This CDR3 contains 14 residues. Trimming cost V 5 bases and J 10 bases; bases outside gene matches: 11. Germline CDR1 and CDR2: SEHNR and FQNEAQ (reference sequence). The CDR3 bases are TGTGCCAGCAGCCTGACAGGGCAGGATTACGAGCAGTTCTTC. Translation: CASSLTGQDYEQFF.

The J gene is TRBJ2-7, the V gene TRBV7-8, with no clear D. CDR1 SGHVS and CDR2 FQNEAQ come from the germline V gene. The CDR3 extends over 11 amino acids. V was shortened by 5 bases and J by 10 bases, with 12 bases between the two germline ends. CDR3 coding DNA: TGTGCCAGCAGCCCCTCGTGGGAACAGTACTTC. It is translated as CASSPSWEQYF.

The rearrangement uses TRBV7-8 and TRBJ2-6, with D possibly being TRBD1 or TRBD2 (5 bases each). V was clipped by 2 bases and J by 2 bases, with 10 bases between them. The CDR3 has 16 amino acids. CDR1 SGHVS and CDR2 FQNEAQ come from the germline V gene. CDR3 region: CASSLNLGAGANVLTF. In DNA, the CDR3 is TGTGCCAGCAGCTTAAATTTGGGGGCTGGGGCCAACGTCCTGACTTTC.

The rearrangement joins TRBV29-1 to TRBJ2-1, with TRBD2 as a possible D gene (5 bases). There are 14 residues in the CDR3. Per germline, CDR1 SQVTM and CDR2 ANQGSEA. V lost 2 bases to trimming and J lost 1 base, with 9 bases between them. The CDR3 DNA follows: TGCAGCGTTGAACGCGGGTCGTCCTACAATGAGCAGTTCTTC. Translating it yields CSVERGSSYNEQFF.

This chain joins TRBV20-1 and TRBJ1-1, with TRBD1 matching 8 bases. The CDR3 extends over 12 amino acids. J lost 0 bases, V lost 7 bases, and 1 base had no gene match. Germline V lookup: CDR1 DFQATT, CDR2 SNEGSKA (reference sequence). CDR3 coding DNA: TGCAGTGGCAGGGGGCTGAACACTGAAGCTTTCTTT. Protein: CSGRGLNTEAFF.

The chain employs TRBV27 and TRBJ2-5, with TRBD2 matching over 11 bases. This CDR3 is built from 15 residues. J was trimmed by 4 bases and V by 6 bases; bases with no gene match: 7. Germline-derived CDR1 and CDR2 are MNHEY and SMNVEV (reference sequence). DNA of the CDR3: TGTGCCAGCAGCCCCGGACTAGCGGGTGGAGAGACCCAGTACTTC. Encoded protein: CASSPGLAGGETQYF.

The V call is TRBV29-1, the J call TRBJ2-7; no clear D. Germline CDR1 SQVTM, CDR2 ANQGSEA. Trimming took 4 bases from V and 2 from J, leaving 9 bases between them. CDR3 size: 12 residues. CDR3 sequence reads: CSVVGVAYEQYF. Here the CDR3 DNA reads TGCAGCGTTGTTGGGGTGGCCTACGAGCAGTACTTC.